A selection of T cell receptor beta chains follows, all from one sample in a study of tumor-infiltrating lymphocytes in oesophageal squamous cell carcinoma. TCRdb redid the calling of the PCR reads with MiXCR, one entry per CDR3 protein. The sample shows around 12,000 distinct CDR3 sequences, nearly 60% of them seen only once. The source material was esophageal tumor tissue. These TCRs come from a female donor with esophageal squamous cell carcinoma. Both conserved end residues are part of each CDR3. Fields, in order: clone size, D gene, V gene, J gene, CDR3 protein, CDR3 DNA. D genes are given only for firm matches. Not all rows give a size; the values are once, few, many and, for expanded clones, a class.

size: .; D: TRBD2; V: TRBV24-1; J: TRBJ2-6; CDR3: CATSRLAGGWANVLTF; DNA: TGTGCCACCAGTAGGCTAGCGGGGGGGTGGGCCAACGTCCTGACTTTC
size: large; D: .; V: TRBV7-3; J: TRBJ1-2; CDR3: CASSHTGFDGYTF; DNA: TGTGCCAGCAGCCACACAGGGTTCGATGGCTACACCTTC
size: .; D: .; V: TRBV7-8; J: TRBJ1-1; CDR3: CASSTSGATEAFF; DNA: TGTGCCAGCAGTACTTCAGGGGCCACTGAAGCTTTCTTT
size: .; D: .; V: TRBV28; J: TRBJ2-5; CDR3: CASSSQGLQETQYF; DNA: TGTGCCAGCAGTTCACAGGGTCTCCAAGAGACCCAGTACTTC
size: .; D: .; V: TRBV25-1; J: TRBJ2-7; CDR3: CASSESEGKGYEQYF; DNA: TGTGCCAGCAGTGAGTCCGAGGGGAAAGGGTACGAGCAGTACTTC
size: .; D: TRBD1; V: TRBV20-1; J: TRBJ2-4; CDR3: CSAREGQDYGEQYF; DNA: TGCAGTGCTAGAGAGGGACAGGACTACGGAGAGCAGTACTTC
size: few; D: TRBD2; V: TRBV11-3; J: TRBJ2-5; CDR3: CASSLGLAGEETQYF; DNA: TGTGCCAGCAGCTTGGGACTAGCGGGGGAAGAGACCCAGTACTTC
size: .; D: .; V: TRBV7-6; J: TRBJ2-6; CDR3: CASSLEYKAGANVLTF; DNA: TGTGCCAGCAGCTTAGAGTACAAGGCTGGGGCCAACGTCCTGACTTTC
size: .; D: .; V: TRBV20-1; J: TRBJ2-7; CDR3: CSAHRVGNYEQYF; DNA: TGCAGTGCTCATCGGGTCGGAAACTACGAGCAGTACTTC
size: .; D: TRBD2; V: TRBV6-6; J: TRBJ2-3; CDR3: CASSYSGTSGPTSTDTQYF; DNA: TGTGCCAGCAGTTACTCAGGGACTAGCGGCCCCACTAGCACAGATACGCAGTATTTT
size: .; D: TRBD1; V: TRBV7-3; J: TRBJ1-1; CDR3: CASSLTGGMNTEAFF; DNA: TGTGCCAGCAGCTTAACAGGGGGCATGAACACTGAAGCTTTCTTT
size: few; D: .; V: TRBV6-6; J: TRBJ2-7; CDR3: CASSYRSSHEQYF; DNA: TGTGCCAGCAGTTATCGTAGTAGCCACGAGCAGTACTTC
size: .; D: .; V: TRBV6-1; J: TRBJ1-1; CDR3: CASSYAGRAEAFF; DNA: TGTGCCAGCAGTTACGCAGGGCGAGCTGAAGCTTTCTTT
size: few; D: TRBD1; V: TRBV7-6; J: TRBJ2-7; CDR3: CASRSGQGVNSPLHF; DNA: TGTGCCAGCAGATCCGGACAGGGGGTTAATTCACCCCTCCACTTC
size: .; D: .; V: TRBV7-7; J: TRBJ2-1; CDR3: CASSHGAFGEQFF; DNA: TGTGCTAGCAGCCATGGGGCTTTCGGTGAGCAGTTCTTC
size: .; D: .; V: TRBV7-2; J: TRBJ2-7; CDR3: CASSSHRASYEQYF; DNA: TGTGCCAGCAGCTCTCACAGGGCGTCCTACGAGCAGTACTTC
size: many; D: .; V: TRBV25-1; J: TRBJ2-7; CDR3: CASSITDEQYF; DNA: TGTGCCAGCAGTATTACAGACGAGCAGTACTTC
size: .; D: TRBD1; V: TRBV7-8; J: TRBJ2-7; CDR3: CASSLSRTGGTSYEQYF; DNA: TGTGCCAGCAGCTTGAGCAGGACAGGGGGAACCTCCTACGAGCAGTACTTC
size: .; D: TRBD2; V: TRBV6-7; J: TRBJ2-5; CDR3: CATWLVAGGNQETQYF; DNA: TGTGCCACCTGGTTGGTAGCGGGGGGGAACCAAGAGACCCAGTACTTC
size: many; D: .; V: TRBV24-1; J: TRBJ1-5; CDR3: CATSDTTWGGGQPQHF; DNA: TGTGCCACCAGTGACACCACCTGGGGGGGTGGTCAGCCCCAGCATTTT
size: .; D: .; V: TRBV7-3; J: TRBJ2-7; CDR3: CASRLTGTFYGEQYF; DNA: TGTGCCAGCAGGCTTACCGGGACGTTTTACGGCGAGCAGTACTTC
size: .; D: .; V: TRBV12-3/TRBV12-4; J: TRBJ2-1; CDR3: CASSWTPGDNEQFF; DNA: TGTGCCAGCAGTTGGACCCCCGGGGACAATGAGCAGTTCTTC
size: .; D: .; V: TRBV6-1; J: TRBJ1-1; CDR3: CASSYGGTNTEAFF; DNA: TGTGCCAGCAGTTACGGTGGAACAAACACTGAAGCTTTCTTT
size: .; D: .; V: TRBV6-1; J: TRBJ2-7; CDR3: CASSEGALGEQYF; DNA: TGTGCCAGCAGTGAAGGGGCCCTCGGCGAGCAGTACTTC
size: .; D: .; V: TRBV7-3; J: TRBJ2-1; CDR3: CASSLRSDNEQFF; DNA: TGTGCCAGCAGCTTAAGAAGCGACAATGAGCAGTTCTTC
size: many; D: TRBD1; V: TRBV4-1; J: TRBJ1-4; CDR3: CASSRGQGGDEKLFF; DNA: TGCGCCAGCAGCCGCGGACAGGGAGGGGATGAAAAACTGTTTTTT
size: .; D: .; V: TRBV7-6; J: TRBJ2-1; CDR3: CASSLSNYEQFF; DNA: TGTGCCAGCAGCTTATCGAACTACGAGCAGTTCTTC